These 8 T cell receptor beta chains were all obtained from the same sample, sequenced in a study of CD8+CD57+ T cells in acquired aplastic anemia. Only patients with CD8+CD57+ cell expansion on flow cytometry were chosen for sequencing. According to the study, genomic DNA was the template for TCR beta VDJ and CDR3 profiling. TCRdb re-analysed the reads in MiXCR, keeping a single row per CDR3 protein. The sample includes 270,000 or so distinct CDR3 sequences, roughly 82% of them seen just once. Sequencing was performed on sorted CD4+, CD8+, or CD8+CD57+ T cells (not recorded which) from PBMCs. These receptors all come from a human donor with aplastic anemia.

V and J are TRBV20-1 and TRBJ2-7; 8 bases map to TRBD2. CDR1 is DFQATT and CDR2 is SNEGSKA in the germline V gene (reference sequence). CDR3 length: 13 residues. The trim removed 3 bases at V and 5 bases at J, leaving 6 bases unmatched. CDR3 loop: CSASRSGIHEQYF. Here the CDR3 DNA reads TGCAGTGCTAGCCGTAGCGGGATCCACGAGCAGTACTTC.

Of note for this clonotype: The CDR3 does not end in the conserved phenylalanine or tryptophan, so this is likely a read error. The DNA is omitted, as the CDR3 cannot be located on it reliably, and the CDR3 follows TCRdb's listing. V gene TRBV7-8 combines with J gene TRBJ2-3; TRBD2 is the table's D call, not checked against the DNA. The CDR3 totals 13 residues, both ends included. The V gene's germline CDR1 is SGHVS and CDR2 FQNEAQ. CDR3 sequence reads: CASRYAGGPDKQY.

This CDR3 reads CASSPGQGASYGYTF. CDR3 nucleotides: TGTGCCAGCAGCCCAGGACAGGGGGCTTCCTATGGCTACACCTTC. The chain recombines TRBV9 with TRBJ1-2; 11 bases map to TRBD1. The J segment lost 4 bases and the V segment lost 4 bases, leaving 6 bases of the junction unmatched. Germline V gene data show CDR1 as SGDLS and CDR2 as YYNGEE. The CDR3 contains 15 residues. The whole variable domain, filled in from reference TRBV9 and TRBJ1-2, reads DSGVTQTPKHLITATGQRVTLRCSPRSGDLSVYWYQQSLDQGLQFLIQYYNGEERAKGNILERFSAQQFPDLHSELNLSSLELGDSALYFCASSPGQGASYGYTFGSGTRLTVV.

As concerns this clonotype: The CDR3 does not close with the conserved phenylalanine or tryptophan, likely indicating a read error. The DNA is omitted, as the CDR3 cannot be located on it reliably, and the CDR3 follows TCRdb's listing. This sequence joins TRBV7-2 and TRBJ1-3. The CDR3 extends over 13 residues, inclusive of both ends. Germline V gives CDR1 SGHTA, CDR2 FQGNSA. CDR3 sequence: CASSLDSGGTVYV.

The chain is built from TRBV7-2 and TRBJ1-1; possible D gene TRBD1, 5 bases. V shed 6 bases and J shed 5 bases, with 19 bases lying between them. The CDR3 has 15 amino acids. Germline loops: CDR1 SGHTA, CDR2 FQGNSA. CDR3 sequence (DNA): TGTGCCAGCAGTCGGGTGGGGGGGGGGTGGACTGAAGCTTTCTTT. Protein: CASSRVGGGWTEAFF.

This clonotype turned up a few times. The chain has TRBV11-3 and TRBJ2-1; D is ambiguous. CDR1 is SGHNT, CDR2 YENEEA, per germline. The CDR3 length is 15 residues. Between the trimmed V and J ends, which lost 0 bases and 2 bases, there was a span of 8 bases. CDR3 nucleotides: TGTGCCAGCAGCTTAGATATCACAGCCTACAATGAGCAGTTCTTC. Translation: CASSLDITAYNEQFF.

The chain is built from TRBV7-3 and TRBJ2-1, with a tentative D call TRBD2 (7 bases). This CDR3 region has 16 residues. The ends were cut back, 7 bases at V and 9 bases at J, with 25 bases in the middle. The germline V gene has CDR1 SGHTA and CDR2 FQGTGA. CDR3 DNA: TGTGCCAGCACCTTTGGGAGGGGCGGGGCGGGGGCTGAGCAGTTCTTC. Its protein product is CASTFGRGGAGAEQFF.

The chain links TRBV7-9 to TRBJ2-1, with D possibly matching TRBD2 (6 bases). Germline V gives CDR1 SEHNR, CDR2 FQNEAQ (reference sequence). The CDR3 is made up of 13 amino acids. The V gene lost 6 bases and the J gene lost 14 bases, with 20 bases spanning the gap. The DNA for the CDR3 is TGTGCCAGCAGTGATGGGGGGAGCCATGGGAAGTTCTTC. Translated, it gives CASSDGGSHGKFF. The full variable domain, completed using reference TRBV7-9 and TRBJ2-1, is DTGVSQNPRHKITKRGQNVTFRCDPISEHNRLYWYRQTLGQGPEFLTYFQNEAQLEKSRLLSDRFSAERPKGSFSTLEIQRTEQGDSAMYLCASSDGGSHGKFFGPGTRLTVL.